The next 2 T cell receptor beta chains were all read from a single sample in a study of blood T cell repertoires in COVID-19 (dated by TCRdb to 2020 to 2022). The receptor library was made with the immunoSEQ multiplex PCR assay. The source is immuneACCESS, and TCRdb retained only in-frame sequences with V and J called. Part of the clones is not carried over; for the studies checked, unresolved V genes explain less than half of this, and the remainder is unexplained. The sample profile shows under 450,000 clones; about 87% of them were found once. The top ten constitute approximately 12% of the sample. The source material was peripheral blood. The receptors stem from a woman between 50 and 59 years old with COVID-19, enrolled during active disease.

Only one count was recorded for this clone. CDR3 sequence (DNA): TGTGCCAGCAGGGATCGGGACAGACTTAAGGAAAAACTGTTTTTT. It is translated as CASRDRDRLKEKLFF. V usage is TRBV19 and J usage is TRBJ1-4; 7 bases line up with TRBD1. Germline assignment: CDR1 LNHDA and CDR2 SQIVND (reference sequence). V shed 9 bases and J 8 bases; nucleotides not matched to a gene: 15. The CDR3 extends over 15 amino acids.

The chain is built from TRBV6-1 and TRBJ1-6; no reliable D call. The CDR3 is 13 amino acids. V shed 2 bases and J shed 11 bases, with 10 bases lying between them. Germline V lookup: CDR1 MNHNS, CDR2 SASEGT. The CDR3 nucleotides read TGTGCCAGCAGTGAAATGCCGGTAACACCCCTCCACTTT. This encodes CASSEMPVTPLHF.